The present TCR beta chain was sequenced within a study of shared clonotypes between healthy human individuals. General study results and limits: Although depth was large, rarefaction showed that sequencing of the sorted subsets was incomplete.

The CDR3 totals 13 residues. Trimming took 2 bases from V and 12 from J, leaving 13 bases between them. Germline CDR1 is MNHEY and CDR2 is SVGAGI. Donors comprised healthy HIV-negative adults lacking recent acute infections or vaccinations. Every donor was a Caucasian adult from Nashville, Tennessee. In the case of this clone: Its antigen is not known.

The data were produced by immunoSEQ multiplex PCR, yet TCRdb's version contains in-frame clones alone and is incomplete. The sample records 2 million to 2.5 million clones, over 90% being singletons. Sequenced input: naive CD4+ T cells from PBMCs. Noted subset: CD45RA+ positively selected. The receptor's source is a man aged 18 to 29 in good health. Some clones in this sample may be carry-over from other donors' samples. V usage is TRBV6-5 and J usage is TRBJ1-4; D is uncertain. CDR3 in amino acids: CASSYTLRDQLFF. The DNA for the CDR3 is TGTGCCAGCAGTTACACGTTAAGGGATCAACTGTTTTTT.